This T cell receptor (beta chain) was captured in a study of OX40 agonist ivuxolimab in advanced cancers. Points from the study as a whole: CD8+ T cells were the subset that, on average, had more expanded clones than CD4+. Some nonresponders also had low normalized T-cell clonal expansion.

This clone appeared once. Its antigen is unknown. Autoimmune disease history or systemic immunosuppression excluded patients. Germline V gene lookup returns CDR1 LGHNA and CDR2 YNFKEQ. CDR3 length: 14 residues. With 1 base removed from V and 14 bases from J, the gap between germline ends came to 18 bases. This table comes from immunoSEQ multiplex PCR, and its TCRdb copy is limited to in-frame clones, with some not included. This sample carries some 64,000 clones, roughly 90% of them seen once, and the ten largest clones take around 25%. This rearrangement joins TRBV4-2 to TRBJ1-3; tentatively, D is TRBD1 (6 bases). The source was CD4+ or CD8+ T cells sorted from blood, collected in a trial of the OX40 agonist ivuxolimab. The source is an adult with an advanced solid tumor such as melanoma, head and neck, liver or kidney cancer. CDR3 DNA: TGTGCCAGCAGCCAAGGCGGACAGATCGCGCCTCTATATTTT. Protein sequence: CASSQGGQIAPLYF.